The sequence of this TCR beta chain was determined in a study of tissue T cells after allogeneic stem cell transplantation. As concerns this clone: Antigen: not known. Mouse gene names apply.

CDR3 sequences, V/J genes, frequencies and template counts came from survey-depth TCRbeta sequencing. Method: immunoSEQ multiplex PCR; TCRdb's copy keeps in-frame clones and lacks some. Among more than 20,000 clones listed, 55% to 75% were seen once. Study results and caveats: Some tissue clones might be persisting host cells; their alloreactivity or antigen specificity was not determined. Shared clones across patients were few; motif clustering revealed tissue-specific shared signatures.

This clonotype originated in a female BALB/c mouse in good health. The strain's MHC type: H2-d. Material: spleen.

The CDR3 DNA, read in part, is TGTGCCAGCAGTGGTCCTAGGGACTGGGGGTTGTATGAACAGTAC. Protein sequence: CASSGPRDWGLYEQY. The entire CDR3 sequence reads CASSGPRDWGLYEQYF. J is TRBJ2-7 and V is TRBV13-1, with 11 bases aligning to TRBD2. The sequence runs out 1 residue before the end of the CDR3; the remainder is reconstructed from the germline J gene. The CDR3 length is 16 residues. The J segment lost 4 bases and the V segment lost 3 bases, leaving 9 bases of the junction unmatched. CDR1 NSHNY and CDR2 SYGAGN come from the germline V gene.